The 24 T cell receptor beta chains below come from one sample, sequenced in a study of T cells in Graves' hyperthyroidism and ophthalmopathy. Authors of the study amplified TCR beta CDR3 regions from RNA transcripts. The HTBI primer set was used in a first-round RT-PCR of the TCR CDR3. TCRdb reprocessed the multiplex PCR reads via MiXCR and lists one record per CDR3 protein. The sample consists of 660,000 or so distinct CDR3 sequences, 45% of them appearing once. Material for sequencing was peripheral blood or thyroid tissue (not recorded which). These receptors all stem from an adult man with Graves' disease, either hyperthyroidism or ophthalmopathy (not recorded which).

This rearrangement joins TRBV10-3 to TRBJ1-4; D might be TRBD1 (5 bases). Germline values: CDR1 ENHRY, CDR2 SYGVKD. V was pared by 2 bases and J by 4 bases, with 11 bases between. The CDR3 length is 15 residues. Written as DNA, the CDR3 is TGTGCCATCAGTGAGAGGGACGGGGATAATGAAAAACTGTTTTTT. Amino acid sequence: CAISERDGDNEKLFF.

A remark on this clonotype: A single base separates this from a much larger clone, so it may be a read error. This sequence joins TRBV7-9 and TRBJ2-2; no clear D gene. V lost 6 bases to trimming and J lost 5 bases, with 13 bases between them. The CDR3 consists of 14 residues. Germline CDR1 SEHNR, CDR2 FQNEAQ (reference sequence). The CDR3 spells CASSESGRTGELFF. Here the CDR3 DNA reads TGTGCCAGCAGTGAGTCGGGCAGGACCGGGGAGCTGTTTTTT.

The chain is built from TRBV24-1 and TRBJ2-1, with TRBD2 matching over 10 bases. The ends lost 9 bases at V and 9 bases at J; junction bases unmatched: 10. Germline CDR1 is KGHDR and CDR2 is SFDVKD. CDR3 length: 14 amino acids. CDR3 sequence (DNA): TGTGCCACCGCGGGGCCGGGACTAGCGAGTGAGCAGTTCTTC. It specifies CATAGPGLASEQFF.

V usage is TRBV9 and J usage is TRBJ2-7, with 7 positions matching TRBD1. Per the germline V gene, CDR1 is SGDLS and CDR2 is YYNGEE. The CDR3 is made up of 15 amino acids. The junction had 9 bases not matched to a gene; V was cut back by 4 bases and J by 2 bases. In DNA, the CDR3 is TGTGCCAGCAGCCATTCCGCTGGACAGGCCTACGAGCAGTACTTC. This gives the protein CASSHSAGQAYEQYF. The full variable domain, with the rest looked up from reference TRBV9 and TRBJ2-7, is DSGVTQTPKHLITATGQRVTLRCSPRSGDLSVYWYQQSLDQGLQFLIQYYNGEERAKGNILERFSAQQFPDLHSELNLSSLELGDSALYFCASSHSAGQAYEQYFGPGTRLTVT.

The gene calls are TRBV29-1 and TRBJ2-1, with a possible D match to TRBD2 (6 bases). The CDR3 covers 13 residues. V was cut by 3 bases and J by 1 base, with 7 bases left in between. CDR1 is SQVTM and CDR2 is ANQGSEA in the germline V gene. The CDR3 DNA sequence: TGCAGCGTTGAGGGAGGTTCCTACAATGAGCAGTTCTTC. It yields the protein CSVEGGSYNEQFF.

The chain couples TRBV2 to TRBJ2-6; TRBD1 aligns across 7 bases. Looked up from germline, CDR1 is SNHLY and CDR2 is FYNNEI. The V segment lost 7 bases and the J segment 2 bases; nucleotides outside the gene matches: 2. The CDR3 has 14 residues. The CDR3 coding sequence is TGTGCCAGCAAGGGGGCGGCTGGGGCCAACGTCCTGACTTTC. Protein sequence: CASKGAAGANVLTF.

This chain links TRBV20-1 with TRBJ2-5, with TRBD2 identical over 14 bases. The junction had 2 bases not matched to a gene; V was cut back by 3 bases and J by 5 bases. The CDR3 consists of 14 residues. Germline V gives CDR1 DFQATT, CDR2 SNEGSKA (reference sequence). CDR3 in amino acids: CSARTSGRAETQYF. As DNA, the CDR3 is TGCAGTGCTAGGACTAGCGGGAGGGCCGAGACCCAGTACTTC.

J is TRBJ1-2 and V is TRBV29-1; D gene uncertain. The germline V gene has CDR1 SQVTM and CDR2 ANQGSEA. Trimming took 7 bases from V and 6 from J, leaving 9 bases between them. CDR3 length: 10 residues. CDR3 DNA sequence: TGCAGCGCGGGGTGGGATGGCTACACCTTC. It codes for CSAGWDGYTF.

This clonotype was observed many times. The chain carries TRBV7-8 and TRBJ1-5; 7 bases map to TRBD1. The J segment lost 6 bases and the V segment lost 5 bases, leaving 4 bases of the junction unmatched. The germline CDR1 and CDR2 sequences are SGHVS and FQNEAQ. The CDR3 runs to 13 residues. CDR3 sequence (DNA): TGTGCCAGCAGCCGACAGGGCCGTCAGCCCCAGCATTTT. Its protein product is CASSRQGRQPQHF. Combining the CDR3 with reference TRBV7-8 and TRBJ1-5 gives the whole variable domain GAGVSQSPRYKVAKRGQDVALRCDPISGHVSLFWYQQALGQGPEFLTYFQNEAQLDKSGLPSDRFFAERPEGSVSTLKIQRTQQEDSAVYLCASSRQGRQPQHFGDGTRLSIL.

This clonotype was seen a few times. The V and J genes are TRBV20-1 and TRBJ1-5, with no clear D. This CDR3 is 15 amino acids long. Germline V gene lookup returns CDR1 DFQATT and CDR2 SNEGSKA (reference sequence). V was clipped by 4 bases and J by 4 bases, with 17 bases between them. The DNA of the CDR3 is TGCAGTGCTACCCTATCAGGAAACAGTAATCAGCCCCAGCATTTT. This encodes CSATLSGNSNQPQHF.

CDR3: CASSPPGREQYF. The CDR3 DNA is TGTGCCAGCTCACCACCGGGGCGGGAGCAGTACTTC. The chain couples TRBV18 to TRBJ2-7; possible D gene TRBD1, 5 bases. This CDR3 has 12 amino acids. Germline CDR1 KGHSH, CDR2 LQKENI. Trimming removed 0 bases from V and 7 bases from J, with 7 bases in between.

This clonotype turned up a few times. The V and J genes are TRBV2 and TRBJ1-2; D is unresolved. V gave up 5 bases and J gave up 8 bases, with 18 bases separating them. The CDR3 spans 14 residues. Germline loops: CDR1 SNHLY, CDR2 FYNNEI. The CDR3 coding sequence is TGTGCCAGCAGTTTCGCCCCTGGGGTGAGCGGCTACACCTTC. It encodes CASSFAPGVSGYTF.

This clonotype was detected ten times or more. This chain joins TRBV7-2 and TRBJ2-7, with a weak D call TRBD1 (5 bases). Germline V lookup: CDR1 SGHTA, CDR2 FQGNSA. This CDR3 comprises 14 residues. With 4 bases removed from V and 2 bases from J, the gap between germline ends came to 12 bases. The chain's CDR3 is CASSSHRNTYEQYF. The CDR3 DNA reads TGTGCCAGCAGCTCTCACAGGAACACCTACGAGCAGTACTTC.

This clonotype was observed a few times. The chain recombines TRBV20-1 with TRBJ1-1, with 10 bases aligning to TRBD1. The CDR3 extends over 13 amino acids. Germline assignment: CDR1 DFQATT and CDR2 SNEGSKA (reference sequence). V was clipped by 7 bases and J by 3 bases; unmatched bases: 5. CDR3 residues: CSVMDRGDTEAFF. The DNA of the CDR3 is TGCAGTGTAATGGACAGGGGGGACACTGAAGCTTTCTTT.

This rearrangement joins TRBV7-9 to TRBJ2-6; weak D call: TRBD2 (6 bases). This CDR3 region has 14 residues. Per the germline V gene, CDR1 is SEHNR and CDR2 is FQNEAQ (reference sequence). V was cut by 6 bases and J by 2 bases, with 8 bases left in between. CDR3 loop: CASRGGAGANVLTF. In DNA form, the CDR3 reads TGTGCCAGCAGAGGAGGGGCTGGGGCCAACGTCCTGACTTTC.

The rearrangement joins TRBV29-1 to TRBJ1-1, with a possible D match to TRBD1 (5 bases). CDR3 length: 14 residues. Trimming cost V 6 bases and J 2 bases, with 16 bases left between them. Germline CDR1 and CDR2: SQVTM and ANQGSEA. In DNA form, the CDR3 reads TGCAGCGTAGTAGGGGACCTCCCAAACACTGAAGCTTTCTTT. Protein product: CSVVGDLPNTEAFF.

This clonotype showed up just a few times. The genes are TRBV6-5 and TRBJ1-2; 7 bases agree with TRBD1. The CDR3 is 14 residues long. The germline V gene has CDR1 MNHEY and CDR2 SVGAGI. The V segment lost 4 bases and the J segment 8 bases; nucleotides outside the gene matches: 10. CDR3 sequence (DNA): TGTGCCAGCAGTTCCTGGACCGGGACAGAGGGCTACACCTTC. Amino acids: CASSSWTGTEGYTF.

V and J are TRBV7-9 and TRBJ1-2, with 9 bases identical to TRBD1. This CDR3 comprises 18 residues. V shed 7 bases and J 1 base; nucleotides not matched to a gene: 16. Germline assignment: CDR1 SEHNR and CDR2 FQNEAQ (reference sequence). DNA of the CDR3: TGTGCCAGCACATACAGGGGGACAGGGCTATCCGTTAACTATGGCTACACCTTC. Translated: CASTYRGTGLSVNYGYTF.

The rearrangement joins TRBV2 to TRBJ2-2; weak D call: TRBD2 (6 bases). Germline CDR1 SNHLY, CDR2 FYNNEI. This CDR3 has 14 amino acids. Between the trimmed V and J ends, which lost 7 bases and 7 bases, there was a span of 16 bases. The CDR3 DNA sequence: TGTGCCAGCAACAGCCGGGAGTCGGGCGGGGAGCTGTTTTTT. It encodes CASNSRESGGELFF.

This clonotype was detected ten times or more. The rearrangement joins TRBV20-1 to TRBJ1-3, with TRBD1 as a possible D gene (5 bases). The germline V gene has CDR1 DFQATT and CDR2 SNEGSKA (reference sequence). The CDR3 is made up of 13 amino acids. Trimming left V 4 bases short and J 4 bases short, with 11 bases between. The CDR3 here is CSATGFFGNTIYF. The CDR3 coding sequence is TGCAGTGCTACAGGGTTCTTCGGAAACACCATATATTTT.

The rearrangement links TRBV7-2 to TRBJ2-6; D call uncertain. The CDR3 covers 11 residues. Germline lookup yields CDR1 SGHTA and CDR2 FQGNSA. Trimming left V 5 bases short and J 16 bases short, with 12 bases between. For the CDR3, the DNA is TGTGCCAGCAGCCTAAGGGCAGGACTGACTTTC. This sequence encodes CASSLRAGLTF.

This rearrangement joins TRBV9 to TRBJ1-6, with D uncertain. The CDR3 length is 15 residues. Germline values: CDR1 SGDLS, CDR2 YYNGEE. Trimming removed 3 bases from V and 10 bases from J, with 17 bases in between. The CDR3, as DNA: TGTGCCAGCAGCGAGATTCTGTCAGGAAACTCACCCCTCCACTTT. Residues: CASSEILSGNSPLHF.

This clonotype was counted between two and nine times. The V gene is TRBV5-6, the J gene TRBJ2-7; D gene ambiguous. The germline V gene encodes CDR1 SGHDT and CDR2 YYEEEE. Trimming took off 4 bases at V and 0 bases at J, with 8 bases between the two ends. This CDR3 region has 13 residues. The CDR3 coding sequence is TGTGCCAGCAGCGCCACGCTCTCCTACGAGCAGTACTTC. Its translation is CASSATLSYEQYF. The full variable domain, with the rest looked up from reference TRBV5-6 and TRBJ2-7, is DAGVTQSPTHLIKTRGQQVTLRCSPKSGHDTVSWYQQALGQGPQFIFQYYEEEERQRGNFPDRFSGHQFPNYSSELNVNALLLGDSALYLCASSATLSYEQYFGPGTRLTVT.

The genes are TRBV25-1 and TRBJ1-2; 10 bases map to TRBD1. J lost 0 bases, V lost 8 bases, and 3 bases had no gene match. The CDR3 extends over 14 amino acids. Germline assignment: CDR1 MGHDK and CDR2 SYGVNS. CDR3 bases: TGTGCCAGCGGGGGACAGGGGACTAACTATGGCTACACCTTC. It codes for CASGGQGTNYGYTF.